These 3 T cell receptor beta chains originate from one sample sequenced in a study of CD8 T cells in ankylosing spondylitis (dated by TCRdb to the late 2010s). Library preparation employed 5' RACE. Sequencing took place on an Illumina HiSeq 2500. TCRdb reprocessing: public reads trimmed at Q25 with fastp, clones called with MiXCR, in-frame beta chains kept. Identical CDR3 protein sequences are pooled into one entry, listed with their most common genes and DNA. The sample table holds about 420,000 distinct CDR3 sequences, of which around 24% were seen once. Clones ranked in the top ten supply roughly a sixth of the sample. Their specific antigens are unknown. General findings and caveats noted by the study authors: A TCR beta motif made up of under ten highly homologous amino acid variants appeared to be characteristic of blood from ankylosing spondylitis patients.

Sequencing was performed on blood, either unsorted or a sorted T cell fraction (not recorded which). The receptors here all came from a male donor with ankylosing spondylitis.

The CDR3 sequence is CASSWLRVGQETQYF. The CDR3 DNA sequence: TGTGCCAGCAGTTGGTTGAGGGTCGGCCAAGAGACCCAGTACTTC. The chain recombines TRBV6-2 or TRBV6-3 with TRBJ2-5; D possibly corresponds to TRBD2 (5 bases). CDR3 length equals 15 residues. The V and J ends lost 4 bases and 1 base respectively, with 13 bases between them. The germline CDR1 and CDR2 sequences are MNHEY and SVGEGT.

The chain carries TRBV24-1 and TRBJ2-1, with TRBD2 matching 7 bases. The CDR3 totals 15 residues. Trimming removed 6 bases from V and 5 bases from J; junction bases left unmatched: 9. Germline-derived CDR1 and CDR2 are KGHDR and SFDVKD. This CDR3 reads CATSNRVAGNNEQFF. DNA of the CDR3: TGTGCCACCAGTAATCGGGTAGCGGGTAACAATGAGCAGTTCTTC.

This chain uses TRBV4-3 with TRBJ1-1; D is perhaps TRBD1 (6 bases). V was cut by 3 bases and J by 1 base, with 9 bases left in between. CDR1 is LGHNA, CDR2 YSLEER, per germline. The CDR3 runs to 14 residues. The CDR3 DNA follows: TGCGCCAGCAGCCACAGGACAGAGAACACTGAAGCTTTCTTT. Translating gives CASSHRTENTEAFF.